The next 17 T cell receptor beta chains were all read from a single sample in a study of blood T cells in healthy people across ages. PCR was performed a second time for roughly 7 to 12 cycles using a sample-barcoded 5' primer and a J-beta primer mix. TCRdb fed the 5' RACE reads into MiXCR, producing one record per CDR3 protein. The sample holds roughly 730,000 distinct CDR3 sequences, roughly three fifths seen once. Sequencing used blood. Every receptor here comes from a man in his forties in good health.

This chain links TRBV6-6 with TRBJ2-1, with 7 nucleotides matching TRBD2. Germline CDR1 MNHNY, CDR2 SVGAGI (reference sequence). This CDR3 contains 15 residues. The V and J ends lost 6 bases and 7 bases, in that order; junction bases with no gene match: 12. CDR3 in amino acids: CASRQTGGSFNEQFF. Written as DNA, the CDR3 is TGTGCCAGCAGACAAACGGGCGGGAGCTTTAATGAGCAGTTCTTC.

The CDR3, as DNA: TGCAGTTCTCCCACTCATAGACAGAACACCGGGGAGCTGTTTTTT. Amino acids: CSSPTHRQNTGELFF. This sequence joins TRBV20-1 and TRBJ2-2; D is ambiguous. Germline CDR1 is DFQATT and CDR2 is SNEGSKA (reference sequence). V lost 8 bases, J lost 1 base, and 17 bases lay in between. The CDR3 totals 15 residues.

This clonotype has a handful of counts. The CDR3 loop reads CASSLTGSQYGYTF. The CDR3 DNA follows: TGTGCCAGCAGTTTAACGGGCAGCCAATATGGCTACACCTTC. V gene TRBV12-3 or TRBV12-4 combines with J gene TRBJ1-2; D is unresolved. The length of the CDR3 is 14 residues. The V end was cut by 2 bases, the J end by 5 bases, with 12 bases between.

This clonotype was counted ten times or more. CDR3 bases: TGTGCCAGCAGTTTCGGGCAGGGGCAAGAGACCCAGTACTTC. Translated: CASSFGQGQETQYF. The chain employs TRBV12-3 or TRBV12-4 and TRBJ2-5, with D tentatively TRBD1 (6 bases). The V end lost 3 bases, the J end lost 2 bases, and 10 bases lay between the germline ends. The CDR3 is 14 amino acids.

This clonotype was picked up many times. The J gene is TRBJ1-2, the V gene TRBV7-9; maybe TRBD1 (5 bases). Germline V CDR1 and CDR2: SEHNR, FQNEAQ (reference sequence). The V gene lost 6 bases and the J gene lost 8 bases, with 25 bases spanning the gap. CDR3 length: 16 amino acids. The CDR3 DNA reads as TGTGCCAGCAGTTCCCCCAACCTCGACAGTCGCACAGGCTACACCTTC. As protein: CASSSPNLDSRTGYTF.

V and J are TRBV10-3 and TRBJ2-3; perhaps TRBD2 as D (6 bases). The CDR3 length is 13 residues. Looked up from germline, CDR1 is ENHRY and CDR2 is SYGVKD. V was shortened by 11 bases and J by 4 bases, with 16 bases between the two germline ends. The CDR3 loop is CASHPGESDTQYF. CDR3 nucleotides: TGTGCCTCACATCCGGGAGAGTCAGATACGCAGTATTTT.

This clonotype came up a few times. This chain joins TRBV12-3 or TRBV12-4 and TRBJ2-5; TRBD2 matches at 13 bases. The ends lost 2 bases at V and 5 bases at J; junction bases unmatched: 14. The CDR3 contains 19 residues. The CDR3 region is CASSLLKLAGGPELETQYF. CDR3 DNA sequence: TGTGCCAGCAGTTTATTGAAACTAGCGGGAGGGCCGGAGTTGGAGACCCAGTACTTC.

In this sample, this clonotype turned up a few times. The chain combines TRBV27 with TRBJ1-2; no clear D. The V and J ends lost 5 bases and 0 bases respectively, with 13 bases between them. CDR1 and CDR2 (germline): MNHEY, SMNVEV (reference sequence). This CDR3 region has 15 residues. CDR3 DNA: TGTGCCAGCAGTATCCACAGTGGTCCTAACTATGGCTACACCTTC. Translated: CASSIHSGPNYGYTF.

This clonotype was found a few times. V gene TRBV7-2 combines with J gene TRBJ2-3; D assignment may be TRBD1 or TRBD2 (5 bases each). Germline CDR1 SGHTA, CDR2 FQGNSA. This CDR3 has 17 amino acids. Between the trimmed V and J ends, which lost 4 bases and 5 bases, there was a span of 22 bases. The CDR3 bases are TGTGCCAGCAGCTCAAACTCCGGGACCAAGCAGGGAGATACGCAGTATTTT. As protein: CASSSNSGTKQGDTQYF.

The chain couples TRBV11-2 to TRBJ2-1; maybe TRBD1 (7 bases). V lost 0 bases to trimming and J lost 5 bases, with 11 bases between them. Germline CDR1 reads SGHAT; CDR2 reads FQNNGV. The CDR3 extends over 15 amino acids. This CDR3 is CASSLDGGGHNEQFF. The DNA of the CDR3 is TGTGCCAGCAGCTTAGATGGAGGGGGCCACAATGAGCAGTTCTTC.

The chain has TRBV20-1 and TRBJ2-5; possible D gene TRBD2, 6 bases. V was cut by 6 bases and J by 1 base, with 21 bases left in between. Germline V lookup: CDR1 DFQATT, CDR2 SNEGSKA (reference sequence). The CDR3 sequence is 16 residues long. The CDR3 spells CSAGPPELGLQETQYF. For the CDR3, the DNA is TGCAGTGCCGGCCCCCCGGAGTTGGGACTCCAAGAGACCCAGTACTTC.

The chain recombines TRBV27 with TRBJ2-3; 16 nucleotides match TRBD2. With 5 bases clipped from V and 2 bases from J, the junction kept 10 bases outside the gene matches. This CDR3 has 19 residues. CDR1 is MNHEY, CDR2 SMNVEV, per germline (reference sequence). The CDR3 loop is CASSILGGLAGGFTDTQYF. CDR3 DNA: TGTGCCAGCAGTATCTTGGGGGGACTAGCGGGAGGGTTCACAGATACGCAGTATTTT.

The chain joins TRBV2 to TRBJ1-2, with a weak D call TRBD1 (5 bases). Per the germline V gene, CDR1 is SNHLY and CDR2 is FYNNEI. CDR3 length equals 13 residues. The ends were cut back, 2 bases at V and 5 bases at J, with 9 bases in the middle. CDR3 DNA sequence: TGTGCCAGCAGTGAACCAGGGAGGTATGGCTACACCTTC. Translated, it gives CASSEPGRYGYTF.

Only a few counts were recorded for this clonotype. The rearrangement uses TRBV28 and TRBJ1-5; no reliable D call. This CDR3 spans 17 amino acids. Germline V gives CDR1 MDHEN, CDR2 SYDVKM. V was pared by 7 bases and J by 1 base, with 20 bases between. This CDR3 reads CASTHRRSQMSNQPQHF. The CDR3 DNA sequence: TGTGCCAGCACCCATCGTCGGAGCCAGATGAGCAATCAGCCCCAGCATTTT.

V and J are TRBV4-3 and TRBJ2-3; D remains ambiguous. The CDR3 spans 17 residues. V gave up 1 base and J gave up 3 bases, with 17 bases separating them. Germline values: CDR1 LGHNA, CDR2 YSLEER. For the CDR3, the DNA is TGCGCCAGCAGCCAAGCCCCAGGAGCCGTAATGACAGATACGCAGTATTTT. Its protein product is CASSQAPGAVMTDTQYF.

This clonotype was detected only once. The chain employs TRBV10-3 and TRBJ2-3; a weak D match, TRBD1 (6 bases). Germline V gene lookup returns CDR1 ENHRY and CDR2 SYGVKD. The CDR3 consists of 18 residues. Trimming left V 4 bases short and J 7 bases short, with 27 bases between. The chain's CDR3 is CAISGIQDSNSGENTQYF. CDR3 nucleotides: TGTGCCATCAGTGGGATCCAGGACAGCAACTCTGGGGAGAATACGCAGTATTTT.

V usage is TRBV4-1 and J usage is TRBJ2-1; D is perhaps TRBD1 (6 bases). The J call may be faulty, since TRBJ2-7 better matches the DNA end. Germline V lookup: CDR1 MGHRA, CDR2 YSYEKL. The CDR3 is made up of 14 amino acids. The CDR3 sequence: CASSPPGQYNEQYF. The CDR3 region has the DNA TGCGCCAGCAGCCCTCCCGGACAGTACAATGAGCAGTACTTC.